These T cell receptor beta chains were read from a single sample in a study of shared clonotypes between healthy human individuals. Profiling relied on immunoSEQ multiplex PCR, and the TCRdb table lists in-frame clones only, not all of them. The sample consists of roughly 1 million clones, roughly 70% of them appearing once. Sequenced material: memory CD4+ T cells sorted from blood. These receptor sequences come from a man in his late teens or twenties in good health. The CDR3 runs from the conserved cysteine through the conserved F or W. D genes are given only for firm matches. Only some rows state a clone size, as once, few, many or a class for expanded clones.

CDR3 protein | CDR3 DNA | J gene | clone size | V gene | D gene
CASGRSNTEAFF | TGTGCCAGCGGGAGGTCTAACACTGAAGCTTTCTTT | TRBJ1-1 | few | TRBV28 | -
CASSVWTVNTEAFF | TGTGCCAGCAGTGTTTGGACAGTGAACACTGAAGCTTTCTTT | TRBJ1-1 | - | TRBV6-1 | -
CASSQSLPGSYPYEQYF | TGCGCCAGCAGCCAAAGCCTCCCGGGCTCCTATCCCTACGAGCAGTACTTC | TRBJ2-7 | few | TRBV4-3 | -
CASSRDTNYGYTF | TGTGCCAGCAGTAGGGACACCAACTATGGCTACACCTTC | TRBJ1-2 | few | TRBV2 | -
CASSSWQDNTGELFF | TGTGCCAGCAGTTCGTGGCAGGATAACACCGGGGAGCTGTTTTTT | TRBJ2-2 | - | TRBV27 | -
CASSYQGQGPYEQYF | TGTGCCAGCAGTTACCAGGGACAGGGGCCCTACGAGCAGTACTTC | TRBJ2-7 | - | TRBV6-5 | TRBD1
CASSPGTAITYEQYF | TGTGCCAGCAGTCCAGGCACAGCTATCACCTACGAGCAGTACTTC | TRBJ2-7 | - | TRBV6-6 | -
CASSIVAGRNEQFF | TGTGCCAGCAGCATCGTAGCGGGAAGGAATGAGCAGTTCTTC | TRBJ2-1 | - | TRBV11-3 | TRBD2
CASSSGQSWGEQYF | TGTGCCAGCAGCTCTGGACAGTCCTGGGGCGAGCAGTACTTC | TRBJ2-7 | many | TRBV5-6 | -
CASSPDGQDYEQYF | TGTGCCAGCAGCCCCGACGGGCAAGACTACGAGCAGTACTTC | TRBJ2-7 | - | TRBV7-2 | -
CASSLRDRANQPQHF | TGTGCCAGCAGCCTCCGGGACAGGGCCAATCAGCCCCAGCATTTT | TRBJ1-5 | many | TRBV5-8 | TRBD1
CASSLGSAGGNTIYF | TGCGCCAGCAGCTTGGGCTCGGCGGGAGGAAACACCATATATTTT | TRBJ1-3 | - | TRBV5-1 | -
CASSYWAGRTGELFF | TGTGCCAGCAGTTACTGGGCAGGGAGAACCGGGGAGCTGTTTTTT | TRBJ2-2 | - | TRBV6-5 | -
CASSWLASTDTQYF | TGTGCCAGCAGCTGGCTAGCTAGCACAGATACGCAGTATTTT | TRBJ2-3 | once | TRBV7-2 | -
CASSSVGGNTIYF | TGCGCCAGCAGCTCCGTAGGAGGAAACACCATATATTTT | TRBJ1-3 | - | TRBV5-1 | -
CASSKTGVGNTEAFF | TGTGCCAGCAGTAAAACAGGGGTGGGGAACACTGAAGCTTTCTTT | TRBJ1-1 | - | TRBV5-4 | TRBD1
CASSQDRGWEQYF | TGCGCCAGCAGCCAAGACAGGGGTTGGGAGCAGTACTTC | TRBJ2-7 | few | TRBV4-1 | -
CASRKGDRGRNEQYF | TGTGCCAGCAGGAAAGGGGACAGGGGGCGAAACGAGCAGTACTTC | TRBJ2-7 | - | TRBV6-6 | TRBD1
CASSLPGQGYEQYF | TGTGCCAGCAGTCTCCCGGGACAGGGATACGAGCAGTACTTC | TRBJ2-7 | - | TRBV6-1 | TRBD1
CASSPQNTGELFF | TGTGCCAGCTCACCACAGAACACCGGGGAGCTGTTTTTT | TRBJ2-2 | few | TRBV18 | -
CASSLTGRGGETQYF | TGCGCCAGCAGCTTGACCGGACGTGGAGGAGAGACCCAGTACTTC | TRBJ2-5 | - | TRBV5-1 | -
CASSLAGFSYNEQFF | TGTGCCAGCAGCTTAGCGGGCTTCTCCTACAATGAGCAGTTCTTC | TRBJ2-1 | - | TRBV7-2 | -
CASRQGLAGTRYNEQFF | TGTGCCAGCAGACAAGGACTAGCGGGGACCCGATACAATGAGCAGTTCTTC | TRBJ2-1 | once | TRBV11-2 | TRBD2
CASSTRTGVRGLAEAFF | TGTGCCAGCAGTACCCGGACAGGTGTGAGGGGTCTGGCTGAAGCTTTCTTT | TRBJ1-1 | - | TRBV27 | TRBD1
CASQAMNTEAFF | TGTGCCAGCCAGGCCATGAACACTGAAGCTTTCTTT | TRBJ1-1 | few | TRBV2 | -
CASSTLTLSSNEQYF | TGTGCCAGCAGCACACTGACGCTCTCCTCCAACGAGCAGTACTTC | TRBJ2-7 | few | TRBV11-2 | -
CASSLDTQTLYEQYF | TGTGCCAGCAGCTTAGACACGCAGACACTCTACGAGCAGTACTTC | TRBJ2-7 | - | TRBV11-2 | -
CAASQGTHEQFF | TGTGCCGCTAGCCAGGGGACTCATGAGCAGTTCTTC | TRBJ2-1 | - | TRBV5-4 | -
CARARRPDTQYF | TGTGCCCGCGCGAGGAGACCCGATACGCAGTATTTT | TRBJ2-3 | - | TRBV30 | -
CASSPSAQSHEQFF | TGTGCCAGCTCACCGTCGGCCCAGTCCCATGAGCAGTTCTTC | TRBJ2-1 | - | TRBV18 | -
CASTSPGDRVYTF | TGTGCCAGCACCTCCCCCGGGGACAGGGTCTACACCTTC | TRBJ1-2 | - | TRBV6-5 | TRBD1
CASSPPGQRYYGYTF | TGTGCCAGCAGTCCCCCGGGACAGAGGTACTATGGCTACACCTTC | TRBJ1-2 | - | TRBV28 | TRBD1
CASSPIRGDEQFF | TGTGCCAGCTCACCAATAAGGGGTGATGAGCAGTTCTTC | TRBJ2-1 | - | TRBV18 | -
CASSSSSGNQPQHF | TGTGCCAGCAGTTCTTCCAGCGGCAATCAGCCCCAGCATTTT | TRBJ1-5 | - | TRBV6-6 | -
CASSVGDHSAAEQYF | TGTGCCAGCAGCGTAGGGGACCACTCCGCGGCCGAGCAGTACTTC | TRBJ2-7 | - | TRBV9 | -
CASSTQGTEAFF | TGTGCCAGTAGTACTCAGGGGACTGAAGCTTTCTTT | TRBJ1-1 | - | TRBV19 | -
CASSQQDRGRDEAFF | TGTGCCAGCAGTCAACAGGACAGGGGGAGGGATGAAGCTTTCTTT | TRBJ1-1 | - | TRBV28 | TRBD1
CASSYSRDRGRYEQYF | TGTGCCAGCAGTTACTCGAGGGACAGGGGGAGGTACGAGCAGTACTTC | TRBJ2-7 | - | TRBV6-5 | TRBD1
CASTEFGTEAFF | TGTGCCAGCACGGAATTCGGTACTGAAGCTTTCTTT | TRBJ1-1 | - | TRBV2 | -
CASSSSFMNTEAFF | TGTGCCAGCAGCTCCTCGTTCATGAACACTGAAGCTTTCTTT | TRBJ1-1 | few | TRBV11-2 | -
CATSRDMLYGYTF | TGTGCCACCAGCAGAGATATGCTATATGGCTACACCTTC | TRBJ1-2 | - | TRBV15 | -
CASSYSWGGYTF | TGTGCCAGCAGTTACTCTTGGGGGGGCTACACCTTC | TRBJ1-2 | - | TRBV6-5 | -
CASSPGLAYEQYF | TGTGCCAGCAGTCCCGGACTAGCATACGAGCAGTACTTC | TRBJ2-7 | - | TRBV27 | TRBD2
CASSLGHHQETQYF | TGCGCCAGCAGCTTAGGACATCACCAAGAGACCCAGTACTTC | TRBJ2-5 | - | TRBV5-1 | -
CASRGGRAIPGELFF | TGTGCCAGTAGGGGAGGACGGGCCATTCCCGGGGAGCTGTTTTTT | TRBJ2-2 | - | TRBV19 | -
CAISATGAFNQPQHF | TGTGCCATCAGTGCGACAGGGGCCTTCAATCAGCCCCAGCATTTT | TRBJ1-5 | few | TRBV10-3 | TRBD1
CASSEGLAERETQYF | TGTGCCAGCAGCGAGGGGCTAGCGGAGAGAGAGACCCAGTACTTC | TRBJ2-5 | - | TRBV7-9 | TRBD2
CASSYDSVNEKLFF | TGTGCCAGCAGTTACGACAGCGTGAATGAAAAACTGTTTTTT | TRBJ1-4 | - | TRBV6-5 | -
CASSNLAGGHQETQYF | TGTGCCAGCAGCAACCTAGCGGGGGGTCACCAAGAGACCCAGTACTTC | TRBJ2-5 | - | TRBV9 | TRBD2
CASSENSIAKNIQYF | TGTGCCAGCAGTGAAAACAGCATAGCCAAAAACATTCAGTACTTC | TRBJ2-4 | - | TRBV6-1 | -
CASPDRGFPDTQYF | TGTGCAAGCCCGGACAGGGGATTTCCAGATACGCAGTATTTT | TRBJ2-3 | - | TRBV12-2 | -
CASNYGDGFSSYGYTF | TGCGCCAGCAATTACGGGGACGGGTTCAGCTCCTATGGCTACACCTTC | TRBJ1-2 | few | TRBV5-1 | -
CASSSPRTGVYGYTF | TGTGCCAGCAGTTCCCCCCGGACAGGGGTCTATGGCTACACCTTC | TRBJ1-2 | - | TRBV6-5 | TRBD1
CASEGRGTLEAFF | TGTGCCAGTGAAGGAAGGGGGACGTTGGAAGCTTTCTTT | TRBJ1-1 | - | TRBV6-5 | -
CASSLDHAGGSYEQYF | TGTGCCAGCAGCTTAGATCACGCAGGGGGCTCCTACGAGCAGTACTTC | TRBJ2-7 | - | TRBV11-2 | TRBD1
CASSLVDGGTSYEQYF | TGTGCCAGCAGCTTAGTCGATGGCGGGACTTCTTACGAGCAGTACTTC | TRBJ2-7 | - | TRBV7-6 | -